These 10 T cell receptor beta chains were sequenced from one sample in a study of T cell changes during pregnancy in multiple sclerosis. Method: immunoSEQ multiplex PCR; TCRdb's copy keeps in-frame clones and lacks some. Of tens of thousands of clones detected, 80% to 90% appear once; the ten largest clones hold 1% to 1.5%. The sample was CD4+ T cells from peripheral blood mononuclear cells, taken in the second trimester of pregnancy. The origin of the receptors is a female donor with multiple sclerosis, enrolled in a pregnancy study.

The CDR3 nucleotides are TGTGCCAGCAGCTTAAAAGCGGCCTACGAGCAGTACTTC. This sequence encodes CASSLKAAYEQYF. The chain links TRBV7-6 to TRBJ2-7; D may be TRBD2 (5 bases). The germline V and J ends were trimmed by 2 bases and 2 bases, with 7 bases remaining between them. This CDR3 region has 13 residues. Germline V gene lookup returns CDR1 SGHVS and CDR2 FNYEAQ.

The chain is built from TRBV27 and TRBJ1-5, with D perhaps matching TRBD1 (5 bases). Germline CDR1 reads MNHEY; CDR2 reads SMNVEV (reference sequence). V dropped 5 bases and J dropped 5 bases, with 16 bases sitting between them. CDR3 length: 15 amino acids. This chain's CDR3 is CASSRLGPAHQPQHF. The CDR3 DNA is TGTGCCAGCAGTCGCTTGGGGCCGGCGCATCAGCCCCAGCATTTT.

The genes are TRBV6-5 and TRBJ2-7, with TRBD1 matching over 9 bases. With V trimmed by 6 bases and J by 7 bases, 13 bases remained unmatched. In germline, CDR1 is MNHEY, CDR2 SVGAGI. CDR3 length equals 15 residues. CDR3 DNA: TGTGCCAGCAGAATAACAGGGGGCGCTTCAGGGGAGCAGTACTTC. Encoded protein: CASRITGGASGEQYF.

The CDR3 DNA follows: TGTGCCAGCAAGCTAGCGAGCTCCTACAATGAGCAGTTCTTC. Residues: CASKLASSYNEQFF. The chain carries TRBV27 and TRBJ2-1, with D perhaps TRBD2 (6 bases). Germline lookup yields CDR1 MNHEY and CDR2 SMNVEV (reference sequence). With 7 bases removed from V and 0 bases from J, the gap between germline ends came to 10 bases. The CDR3 totals 14 residues.

The chain carries TRBV7-2 and TRBJ2-2; 7 bases match TRBD1. Germline assignment: CDR1 SGHTA and CDR2 FQGNSA. Losses at the gene ends were 0 bases for V and 2 bases for J; bases not matched to a gene: 3. The CDR3 length is 16 residues. The DNA for the CDR3 is TGTGCCAGCAGCTTAGCGGGACAGACTAACACCGGGGAGCTGTTTTTT. It yields the protein CASSLAGQTNTGELFF.

The chain is built from TRBV5-1 and TRBJ2-3; D possibly corresponds to TRBD2 (5 bases). The CDR3 totals 14 residues. The V end lost 4 bases, the J end lost 0 bases, and 9 bases lay between the germline ends. Germline CDR1 SGHRS, CDR2 YFSETQ. Here the CDR3 DNA reads TGCGCCAGCAGCATTCGGACTAGCACAGATACGCAGTATTTT. Amino acids: CASSIRTSTDTQYF.

The chain is built from TRBV10-1 and TRBJ2-3; D perhaps matches TRBD2 (6 bases). Germline assignment: CDR1 WNHNN and CDR2 SYGVQD (reference sequence). There are 16 residues in the CDR3. Trimming removed 2 bases from V and 3 bases from J, with 15 bases in between. The CDR3, as DNA: TGCGCCAGCAGTGAGAGACTAGTTGGTGGGACAGATACGCAGTATTTT. Translated: CASSERLVGGTDTQYF.

CDR3 region: CASSPRTSGNTDTQYF. The CDR3 DNA sequence: TGTGCCAGCAGCCCGCGGACTAGCGGCAACACAGATACGCAGTATTTT. The rearrangement joins TRBV7-2 to TRBJ2-3; 10 nucleotides match TRBD2. This CDR3 comprises 16 residues. V lost 5 bases, J lost 2 bases, and 7 bases stayed unmatched. CDR1 is SGHTA, CDR2 FQGNSA, per germline.

This clone was counted only a few times. The chain is built from TRBV5-1 and TRBJ2-2; D may be TRBD1 (5 bases). The CDR3 is 16 amino acids. Germline CDR1 reads SGHRS; CDR2 reads YFSETQ. V was pared by 3 bases and J by 6 bases, with 18 bases between. In nucleotides, the CDR3 is TGCGCCAGCAGCTCATCAAGCCAGGGTGGTGCCGGGGAGCTGTTTTTT. Encoded protein: CASSSSSQGGAGELFF.

CDR3 sequence reads: CASSDSTSGYNEQFF. The CDR3 coding sequence is TGTGCCAGCAGTGACTCGACTAGCGGGTACAATGAGCAGTTCTTC. The rearrangement joins TRBV6-4 to TRBJ2-1; 10 bases match TRBD2. The V segment lost 0 bases and the J segment 4 bases; nucleotides outside the gene matches: 0. CDR3 length: 15 amino acids. Germline CDR1 reads MRHNA; CDR2 reads SNTAGT.